This T cell receptor (beta chain) appears in the sequencing data of a study of cytomegalovirus exposure and HLA in healthy donors. Vbeta (60) and Jbeta (13) primers were used in the PCR. The method was immunoSEQ multiplex PCR; TCRdb's version includes in-frame clones alone and lacks a portion of them. The sample records roughly 150,000 clones, more than 65% being singletons. With respect to this clone: The antigen remains unidentified.

Findings of the study overall: Association of a missense DCLRE1C variant with TCR beta V- and J-gene trimming was reported in a later analysis. Only CMV serostatus was available as immune exposure information. It was shown in a later analysis that HLA-associated TCR beta chains were more clonally expanded than other, equally common chains.

V lost 3 bases to trimming and J lost 4 bases, with 12 bases between them. CDR3 length: 14 residues. Per germline, CDR1 MNHEY and CDR2 SVGAGI. The receptor was derived from a man aged 25 to 40 in good health and CMV-seropositive. The sequenced sample was PBMCs. The chain links TRBV6-5 to TRBJ1-1; D not resolved. The CDR3, as DNA: TGTGCCAGCAGTTATTTACAGTACGGCACTGAAGCTTTCTTT. Translating gives CASSYLQYGTEAFF.